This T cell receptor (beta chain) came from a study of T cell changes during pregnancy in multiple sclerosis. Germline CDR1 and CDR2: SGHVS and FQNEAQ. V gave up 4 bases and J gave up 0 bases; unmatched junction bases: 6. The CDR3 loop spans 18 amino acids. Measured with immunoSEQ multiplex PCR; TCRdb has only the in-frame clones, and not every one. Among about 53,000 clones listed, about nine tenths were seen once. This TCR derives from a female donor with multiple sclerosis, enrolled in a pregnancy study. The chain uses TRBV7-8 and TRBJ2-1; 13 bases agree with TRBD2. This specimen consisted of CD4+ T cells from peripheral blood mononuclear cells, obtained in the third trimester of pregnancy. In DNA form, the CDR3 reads TGTGCCAGCAGCTCACGACTAGCGGGGGGCATCTCCTACAATGAGCAGTTCTTC. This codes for CASSSRLAGGISYNEQFF.